The sequence of this T cell receptor beta chain was determined in a study of blood T cell repertoires in COVID-19. Study overall: Samples came from the United States, Italy and Spain, spanning acute and convalescent COVID-19.

Study processing details: Reference gene primers were amplified, and this amplification served to estimate nucleated cell counts. Sequencing used immunoSEQ multiplex PCR; TCRdb keeps in-frame clones, though not all of them. Clonal size and the V and J genes are those of that table, whereas D and trimming came from the DNA. The table shows about 260,000 clones, with roughly 90% occurring only once. The cohort comprised adults aged about 18 to 90 years residing in about 25 US areas. Those designated as exposed participants met a COVID-19 case within 2 weeks before study entry. V gave up 2 bases and J gave up 1 base, with 5 bases separating them. Germline V gene data show CDR1 as MDHEN and CDR2 as SYDVKM. The CDR3 is 13 amino acids. This clone was observed once.

The sequence derives from a man aged 35 to 55 who had been exposed to COVID-19. Sequencing was carried out using PBMCs or T cells enriched from blood (not recorded which). The chain joins TRBV28 to TRBJ1-1; D not resolved. CDR3 region: CASSLEGNTEAFF. CDR3 DNA: TGTGCCAGCAGTTTAGAGGGGAACACTGAAGCTTTCTTT.